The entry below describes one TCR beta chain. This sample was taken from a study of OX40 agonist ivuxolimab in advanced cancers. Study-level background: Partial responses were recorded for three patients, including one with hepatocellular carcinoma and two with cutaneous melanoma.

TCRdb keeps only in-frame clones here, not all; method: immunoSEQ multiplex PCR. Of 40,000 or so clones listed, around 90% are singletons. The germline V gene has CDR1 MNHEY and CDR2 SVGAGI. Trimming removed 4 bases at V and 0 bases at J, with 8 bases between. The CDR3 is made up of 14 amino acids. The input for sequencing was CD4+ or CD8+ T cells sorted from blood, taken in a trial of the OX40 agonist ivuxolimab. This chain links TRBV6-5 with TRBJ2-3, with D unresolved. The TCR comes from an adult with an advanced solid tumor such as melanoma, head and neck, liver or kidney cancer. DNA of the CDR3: TGTGCCAGCAGTTTTCTCGGAAGCACAGATACGCAGTATTTT. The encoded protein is CASSFLGSTDTQYF.